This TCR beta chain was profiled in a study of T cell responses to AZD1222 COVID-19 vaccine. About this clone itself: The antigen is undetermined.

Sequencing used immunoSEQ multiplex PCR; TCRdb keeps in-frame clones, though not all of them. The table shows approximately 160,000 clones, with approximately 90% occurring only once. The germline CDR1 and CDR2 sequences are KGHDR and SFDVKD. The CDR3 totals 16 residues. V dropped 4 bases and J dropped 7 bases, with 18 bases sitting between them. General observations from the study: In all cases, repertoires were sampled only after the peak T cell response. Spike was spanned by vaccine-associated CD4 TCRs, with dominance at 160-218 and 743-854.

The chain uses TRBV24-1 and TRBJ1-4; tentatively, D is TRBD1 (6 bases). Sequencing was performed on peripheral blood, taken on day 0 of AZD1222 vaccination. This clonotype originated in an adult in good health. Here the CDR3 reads CATSESKPGVSEKLFF. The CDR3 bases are TGTGCCACCAGTGAAAGTAAACCAGGGGTTTCTGAAAAACTGTTTTTT.